This T cell receptor beta chain originates from a study of blood T cells in healthy people across ages. Through a sample-barcoded 5' primer and a J-beta primer mix, a second PCR was run for roughly 6 to 12 cycles. TCRdb passed the 5' RACE reads through MiXCR, listing each CDR3 protein once. The table records 1.5 million or so distinct CDR3 sequences, 42% of them present only once. Concerning this clonotype itself: Antigen specificity is unknown.

The CDR3 loop spans 14 amino acids. V was pared by 2 bases and J by 1 base, with 2 bases of the junction left unmatched. Germline assignment: CDR1 DFQATT and CDR2 SNEGSKA (reference sequence). Notes on the study in general: Percentage of naive T cells showed a strong correlation with TCR beta diversity. The lack of PBMC sorting stopped any conclusive naive versus antigen-experienced comparison. Diversity estimates from one million T cells were considered underestimates.

The sample taken for sequencing was blood. V is TRBV20-1 and J is TRBJ2-3, with 8 bases aligning to TRBD2. This clonotype originated in a woman under 30 in good health. The CDR3 sequence: CSARRSGGTDTQYF. The DNA for the CDR3 is TGCAGTGCTAGACGTAGCGGGGGCACAGATACGCAGTATTTT.